A single sample gave rise to the 30 T cell receptor beta chains below, sequenced in a study of blood T cell repertoires in COVID-19. TCRdb's table, derived via immunoSEQ multiplex PCR, lists solely in-frame clones and lacks some. The sample has a few hundred thousand clones; about 90% are singletons. Sequences were obtained from PBMCs or T cells enriched from blood (not recorded which). All receptors derive from a woman younger than 45 who had recovered from COVID-19.

This clone came up a few times. V gene TRBV6-5 combines with J gene TRBJ1-5, with 9 bases matching TRBD1. CDR3 length: 14 residues. J lost 9 bases, V lost 6 bases, and 9 bases had no gene match. Germline-derived CDR1 and CDR2 are MNHEY and SVGAGI. The CDR3: CASRPTGGQGPQHF. The CDR3 DNA is TGTGCCAGCAGGCCCACAGGGGGCCAGGGGCCCCAGCATTTT.

The rearrangement links TRBV5-1 to TRBJ2-7, with 9 bases that match TRBD1. Germline V lookup: CDR1 SGHRS, CDR2 YFSETQ. The CDR3 length is 13 residues. Trimming cost V 4 bases and J 6 bases; bases outside gene matches: 5. CDR3 nucleotides: TGCGCCAGCAGCCCCGGGACAGGGTTCGAGCAGTACTTC. It specifies CASSPGTGFEQYF.

The J gene is TRBJ1-5, the V gene TRBV28; 11 nucleotides agree with TRBD1. Per germline, CDR1 MDHEN and CDR2 SYDVKM. The CDR3 is made up of 15 amino acids. J was trimmed by 9 bases and V by 2 bases; bases with no gene match: 6. The CDR3 DNA follows: TGTGCCAGCAGTTTACCTGGGACAGGGGGAGCGCCCCAGCATTTT. Translation: CASSLPGTGGAPQHF.

The chain uses TRBV4-1 and TRBJ2-1; no definite D call. The CDR3 is 16 residues long. Germline-derived CDR1 and CDR2 are MGHRA and YSYEKL. Trimming cost V 0 bases and J 1 base, with 10 bases left between them. The CDR3: CASSQDRLDSYNEQFF. DNA of the CDR3: TGCGCCAGCAGCCAAGACCGACTGGATTCCTACAATGAGCAGTTCTTC.

The chain joins TRBV6-5 to TRBJ1-5; no definite D call. Germline V lookup: CDR1 MNHEY, CDR2 SVGAGI. The CDR3 has 15 amino acids. V lost 6 bases and J 3 bases, leaving 15 bases between the germline ends. This CDR3 reads CASSDSGHDNQPQHF. The CDR3, as DNA: TGTGCCAGCAGCGACTCGGGTCATGACAATCAGCCCCAGCATTTT.

CDR3 coding DNA: TGTGCCAGCAGCCAACTCCCCGGCTCCTACGAGCAGTACTTC. Residues: CASSQLPGSYEQYF. The genes are TRBV3-1 (or the pseudogene TRBV3-2) and TRBJ2-7; D gene ambiguous. Germline V lookup: CDR1 LGHDT, CDR2 YNNKEL (reference sequence). The V and J ends lost 2 bases and 0 bases respectively, with 8 bases between them. The CDR3 consists of 14 residues.

V is TRBV4-1 and J is TRBJ1-4; 9 bases match TRBD1. CDR3 size: 15 residues. V was pared by 3 bases and J by 8 bases, with 7 bases of the junction left unmatched. CDR1 and CDR2 from the germline V gene are MGHRA and YSYEKL. CDR3 residues: CASSQTGTGNEKLFF. The CDR3 bases are TGCGCCAGCAGCCAGACCGGGACAGGGAACGAAAAACTGTTTTTT.

The V and J genes are TRBV5-1 and TRBJ1-2, with a possible D match to TRBD1 (6 bases). In germline, CDR1 is SGHRS, CDR2 YFSETQ. The ends were cut back, 0 bases at V and 5 bases at J, with 11 bases in the middle. There are 14 residues in the CDR3. The CDR3: CASSLGGLGYGYTF. CDR3 sequence (DNA): TGCGCCAGCAGCTTGGGGGGGCTAGGATATGGCTACACCTTC.

The chain couples TRBV10-3 to TRBJ1-1, with 8 positions matching TRBD1. Germline V gene data show CDR1 as ENHRY and CDR2 as SYGVKD. The CDR3 extends over 14 amino acids. Trimming cost V 1 base and J 10 bases; bases outside gene matches: 8. The CDR3 sequence: CAISEFGTGQGAFF. DNA for the CDR3: TGTGCCATCAGTGAGTTCGGGACAGGCCAGGGAGCTTTCTTT.

This chain joins TRBV5-1 and TRBJ1-5; a weak D match, TRBD1 (5 bases). CDR1 and CDR2 (germline): SGHRS, YFSETQ. Trimming removed 4 bases from V and 1 base from J, with 18 bases in between. This CDR3 is built from 17 residues. The CDR3 loop is CASSLTPGRGSNQPQHF. Here the CDR3 DNA reads TGCGCCAGCAGCCTAACACCGGGTAGGGGCAGCAATCAGCCCCAGCATTTT.

The rearrangement links TRBV7-9 to TRBJ2-7; the D gene is possibly TRBD1 (5 bases). Germline V gene sequence: CDR1 SEHNR, CDR2 FQNEAQ (reference sequence). The CDR3 runs 14 residues. Deletions cut 5 bases from V and 4 bases from J, with 15 bases between. CDR3 protein: CASSPPLGQYEQYF. The CDR3 DNA reads TGTGCCAGCAGCCCCCCGTTGGGGCAATACGAGCAGTACTTC.

The V call is TRBV10-3, the J call TRBJ2-5; TRBD2 matches 11 bases. Germline CDR1 reads ENHRY; CDR2 reads SYGVKD. V was pared by 5 bases and J by 5 bases, with 7 bases of the junction left unmatched. The CDR3 length is 15 residues. In DNA, the CDR3 is TGTGCCATCAGTACCGACCCTAGCGGGGGGGAGACCCAGTACTTC. Translated, it gives CAISTDPSGGETQYF.

The genes are TRBV13 and TRBJ2-1; D gene ambiguous. Germline loops: CDR1 PRHDT, CDR2 FYEKMQ (reference sequence). V was clipped by 7 bases and J by 6 bases, with 13 bases between them. The CDR3 has 13 amino acids. CDR3 in amino acids: CASIFSFSNEQFF. DNA of the CDR3: TGTGCCAGCATCTTTAGCTTCTCCAATGAGCAGTTCTTC.

This sequence joins TRBV15 and TRBJ2-3, with 11 bases identical to TRBD2. Germline CDR1 and CDR2: LNHNV and YYDKDF (reference sequence). Germline trimming cut 5 bases from V and 5 bases from J; bases unmatched to any gene: 12. The CDR3 covers 17 residues. CDR3 nucleotide sequence: TGTGCCACCAGCCCATCTATAGCGGGGGGGCTCGGAGATACGCAGTATTTT. Translating it yields CATSPSIAGGLGDTQYF.

The V and J genes are TRBV4-2 and TRBJ2-7; D gene uncertain. From germline, CDR1 is LGHNA and CDR2 YNFKEQ. The CDR3 covers 14 residues. V lost 0 bases, J lost 3 bases, and 9 bases lay in between. In DNA, the CDR3 is TGTGCCAGCAGCCAAGATTCCAGTGGCTACGAGCAGTACTTC. Translation: CASSQDSSGYEQYF.

The J gene is TRBJ2-7, the V gene TRBV2; 7 nucleotides align to TRBD1. The junction had 5 bases not matched to a gene; V was cut back by 3 bases and J by 6 bases. The CDR3 consists of 13 residues. Looked up from germline, CDR1 is SNHLY and CDR2 is FYNNEI. CDR3 amino acids: CASSDLTGSEQYF. As DNA, the CDR3 is TGTGCCAGCAGTGACCTGACAGGGTCCGAGCAGTACTTC.

This chain connects TRBV14 to TRBJ2-1, with 8 bases identical to TRBD2. The germline gives CDR1 SGHDN, CDR2 FVKESK. V was pared by 2 bases and J by 10 bases, with 4 bases of the junction left unmatched. The CDR3 covers 13 residues. The CDR3 bases are TGTGCCAGCAGCCAACTTGCGGGGGGCGAGCAGTTCTTC. This gives the protein CASSQLAGGEQFF.

This clone has only one observation. This sequence joins TRBV6-4 and TRBJ1-2, with D perhaps matching TRBD1 (5 bases). Per the germline V gene, CDR1 is MRHNA and CDR2 is SNTAGT. The CDR3 contains 15 residues. V was shortened by 4 bases and J by 5 bases, with 17 bases between the two germline ends. CDR3 DNA: TGTGCCAGCAGTGGTGTGGGGCAGTCGTGGTATGGCTACACCTTC. Its translation is CASSGVGQSWYGYTF.

The chain couples TRBV5-4 to TRBJ2-3; 7 nucleotides align to TRBD1. J was trimmed by 3 bases and V by 4 bases; bases with no gene match: 8. Germline CDR1 and CDR2: SGHNT and YYREEE (reference sequence). This CDR3 is built from 15 residues. In DNA, the CDR3 is TGTGCCAGCAGCACCGACAGGGTGAGGACAGATACGCAGTATTTT. It specifies CASSTDRVRTDTQYF.

The chain joins TRBV5-1 to TRBJ1-2, with 7 bases lining up with TRBD1. CDR3 size: 14 residues. Trimming at V came to 0 bases and at J to 6 bases, leaving 5 bases not matched to a gene. The V gene's germline CDR1 is SGHRS and CDR2 YFSETQ. The CDR3 spells CASSLDRGMNGYTF. CDR3 in DNA: TGCGCCAGCAGCTTGGACAGGGGCATGAATGGCTACACCTTC.

The chain has TRBV6-5 and TRBJ1-1, with D unclear. The germline V gene has CDR1 MNHEY and CDR2 SVGAGI. Trimming took 2 bases from V and 5 from J, leaving 9 bases between them. The CDR3 contains 13 residues. CDR3 in amino acids: CASSYLTETEAFF. DNA of the CDR3: TGTGCCAGCAGTTACCTTACGGAGACTGAAGCTTTCTTT.

The chain uses TRBV12-3 or TRBV12-4 and TRBJ1-1; no clear D. This CDR3 comprises 13 residues. V dropped 4 bases and J dropped 3 bases, with 9 bases sitting between them. The CDR3 protein is CASSWSFDTEAFF. In nucleotides, the CDR3 is TGTGCCAGCAGTTGGAGCTTTGACACTGAAGCTTTCTTT.

This clone was seen only once. The V and J genes are TRBV6-5 and TRBJ2-2; D is uncertain. The germline CDR1 and CDR2 sequences are MNHEY and SVGAGI. V was pared by 5 bases and J by 5 bases, with 9 bases between. The CDR3 totals 13 residues. CDR3: CASSPGQTGELFF. The CDR3 DNA reads as TGTGCCAGCAGTCCTGGCCAAACCGGGGAGCTGTTTTTT.

This clone has just one count. The chain is built from TRBV5-4 and TRBJ1-2, with D possibly TRBD1 on 6 matching bases. V was cut by 4 bases and J by 5 bases, with 21 bases left in between. This CDR3 spans 16 amino acids. Germline V gene lookup returns CDR1 SGHNT and CDR2 YYREEE (reference sequence). The CDR3 here is CASSPGSRGASYGYTF. DNA for the CDR3: TGTGCCAGCAGCCCTGGTTCCAGGGGTGCCTCATATGGCTACACCTTC.

The chain employs TRBV27 and TRBJ2-7; possibly TRBD1 for D (6 bases). This CDR3 comprises 12 residues. Germline CDR1 reads MNHEY; CDR2 reads SMNVEV (reference sequence). Trimming removed 3 bases at V and 6 bases at J, with 9 bases between. CDR3 loop: CASSFNRAEQYF. The CDR3 DNA sequence: TGTGCCAGCAGTTTCAACAGGGCCGAGCAGTACTTC.

This chain connects TRBV19 to TRBJ1-1, with TRBD1 as a possible D gene (6 bases). The germline V gene has CDR1 LNHDA and CDR2 SQIVND (reference sequence). The V end was cut by 6 bases, the J end by 4 bases, with 12 bases between. This CDR3 region has 13 residues. DNA for the CDR3: TGTGCCAGTAGATTCAGGGGCGTCACTGAAGCTTTCTTT. Translating it yields CASRFRGVTEAFF.

V is TRBV27 and J is TRBJ1-4; D call uncertain. This CDR3 spans 14 amino acids. Trimming left V 4 bases short and J 11 bases short, with 17 bases between. Germline V gene lookup returns CDR1 MNHEY and CDR2 SMNVEV (reference sequence). CDR3 sequence reads: CASSSSTVAAKLFF. In nucleotides, the CDR3 is TGTGCCAGCAGTTCGTCCACGGTTGCGGCGAAACTGTTTTTT.

J is TRBJ1-2 and V is TRBV19, with a possible D match to TRBD1 (5 bases). This CDR3 has 15 residues. Germline values: CDR1 LNHDA, CDR2 SQIVND (reference sequence). The V end lost 6 bases, the J end lost 5 bases, and 19 bases lay between the germline ends. The CDR3 DNA sequence: TGTGCCAGTAGCCCCGGGCAGGGAGGACGGTATGGCTACACCTTC. It is translated as CASSPGQGGRYGYTF.

The rearrangement joins TRBV3-1 (or the pseudogene TRBV3-2) to TRBJ2-1; the match to TRBD2 covers 9 bases. The V gene's germline CDR1 is LGHDT and CDR2 YNNKEL (reference sequence). The V segment lost 4 bases and the J segment 3 bases; nucleotides outside the gene matches: 1. This CDR3 region has 14 residues. The CDR3 DNA follows: TGTGCCAGCAGCCTGCGGGGGGGCTACAATGAGCAGTTCTTC. It yields the protein CASSLRGGYNEQFF.

This chain joins TRBV7-3 and TRBJ1-1; 9 bases map to TRBD1. CDR1 is SGHTA and CDR2 is FQGTGA in the germline V gene. Losses at the gene ends were 5 bases for V and 6 bases for J; bases not matched to a gene: 1. The CDR3 length is 12 residues. The CDR3 sequence is CASSRQGAEAFF. CDR3 DNA: TGTGCCAGCAGCCGACAGGGGGCTGAAGCTTTCTTT. The complete variable domain, with remaining parts taken from reference TRBV7-3 and TRBJ1-1, reads GAGVSQTPSNKVTEKGKYVELRCDPISGHTALYWYRQSLGQGPEFLIYFQGTGAADDSGLPNDRFFAVRPEGSVSTLKIQRTERGDSAVYLCASSRQGAEAFFGQGTRLTVV.